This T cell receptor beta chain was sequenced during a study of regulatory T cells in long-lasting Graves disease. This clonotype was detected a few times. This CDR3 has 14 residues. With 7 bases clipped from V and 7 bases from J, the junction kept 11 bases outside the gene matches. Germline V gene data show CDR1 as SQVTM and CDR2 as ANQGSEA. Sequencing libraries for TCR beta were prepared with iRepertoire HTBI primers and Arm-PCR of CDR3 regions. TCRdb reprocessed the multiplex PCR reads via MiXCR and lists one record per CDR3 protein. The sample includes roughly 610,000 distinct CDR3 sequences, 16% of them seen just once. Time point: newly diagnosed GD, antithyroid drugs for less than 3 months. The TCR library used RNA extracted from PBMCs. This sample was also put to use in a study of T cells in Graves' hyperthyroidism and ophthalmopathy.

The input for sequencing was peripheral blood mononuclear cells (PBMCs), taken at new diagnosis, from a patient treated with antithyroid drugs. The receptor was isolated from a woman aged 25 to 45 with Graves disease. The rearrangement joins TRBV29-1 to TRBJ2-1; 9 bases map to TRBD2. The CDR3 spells CSAKLSGSVNEQFF. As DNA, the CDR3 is TGCAGCGCCAAACTTAGCGGGAGCGTTAATGAGCAGTTCTTC.